What follows are 19 T cell receptor beta chains derived from one specimen sequenced in a study of vaccination effects on CD4 cells after COVID-19. Here immunoSEQ multiplex PCR was the method, and the copy in TCRdb shows in-frame clones only, minus some. This table has about 41,000 clones, over 75% appearing once. What these receptors recognize is not known. Ahead of sequencing, the ViraFEST assay grew antigen-specific CD4+ T cells using viral peptide pools. Subsequent to a culture period of more than 9 days, CD4+ T cells were isolated. Negative nucleocapsid antibody tests before and after vaccination confirmed no previous SARS-CoV-2 infection. The material sequenced was CD4+ T cells from PBMCs cultured with HCoV-NL63 spike peptides, taken before COVID-19 vaccination. Receptors were obtained from a human donor who received a COVID-19 vaccine.

The chain has TRBV10-2 and TRBJ2-3; D gene unclear. Germline V CDR1 and CDR2: WSHSY, SAAADI. The V end lost 6 bases, the J end lost 6 bases, and 16 bases lay between the germline ends. CDR3 length: 14 amino acids. The CDR3 region has the DNA TGCGCCAGCAGACTTAACCCAGCTCTTGATACGCAGTATTTT. As protein: CASRLNPALDTQYF.

The V and J genes are TRBV7-3 and TRBJ1-2; 9 bases fit TRBD1. The trim removed 2 bases at V and 4 bases at J, leaving 5 bases unmatched. The CDR3 covers 15 residues. CDR1 is SGHTA, CDR2 FQGTGA, per germline. CDR3 DNA sequence: TGTGCCAGCAGCTTAGGCGGGACAGGGATCTATGGCTACACCTTC. Translation: CASSLGGTGIYGYTF.

The chain carries TRBV7-9 and TRBJ2-6; TRBD1 matches at 7 bases. This CDR3 has 17 residues. Germline values: CDR1 SEHNR, CDR2 FQNEAQ (reference sequence). J lost 1 base, V lost 1 base, and 4 bases had no gene match. The CDR3 sequence: CASSLGTRGSGANVLTF. The CDR3 DNA reads TGTGCCAGCAGCTTAGGCACCAGGGGGTCTGGGGCCAACGTCCTGACTTTC.

The chain employs TRBV6-4 and TRBJ2-3; D not resolved. CDR3 length: 14 amino acids. CDR1 and CDR2 from the germline V gene are MRHNA and SNTAGT. Trimming took 2 bases from V and 0 from J, leaving 6 bases between them. This CDR3 is CASSDTGSTDTQYF. The DNA for the CDR3 is TGTGCCAGCAGTGACACCGGTAGCACAGATACGCAGTATTTT.

The rearrangement links TRBV7-3 to TRBJ1-3, with D tentatively TRBD1 (5 bases). This CDR3 comprises 13 residues. CDR1 is SGHTA, CDR2 FQGTGA, per germline. Between the trimmed V and J ends, which lost 6 bases and 8 bases, there was a span of 14 bases. Written as DNA, the CDR3 is TGTGCCAGCAGTCAAAATCAGGGTGACACCATATATTTT. Amino acids: CASSQNQGDTIYF.

V and J are TRBV7-2 and TRBJ1-2, with a possible D match to TRBD1 (6 bases). V was clipped by 6 bases and J by 0 bases, with 14 bases between them. The germline CDR1 and CDR2 sequences are SGHTA and FQGNSA. This CDR3 region has 15 residues. The CDR3, as DNA: TGTGCCAGCAGTATAGGACAGCCTCCTAACTATGGCTACACCTTC. Its protein product is CASSIGQPPNYGYTF. The full variable domain, its missing parts supplied by reference TRBV7-2 and TRBJ1-2, is GAGVSQSPSNKVTEKGKDVELRCDPISGHTALYWYRQSLGQGLEFLIYFQGNSAPDKSGLPSDRFSAERTGGSVSTLTIQRTQQEDSAVYLCASSIGQPPNYGYTFGSGTRLTVV.

V gene TRBV10-3 combines with J gene TRBJ1-3; perhaps TRBD1 as D (6 bases). V was clipped by 11 bases and J by 0 bases, with 17 bases between them. Germline lookup yields CDR1 ENHRY and CDR2 SYGVKD. This CDR3 comprises 15 residues. CDR3 loop: CALATGTDSGNTIYF. The CDR3 coding sequence is TGTGCCCTCGCGACAGGCACCGACTCTGGAAACACCATATATTTT.

This clone was seen more than once but under ten times. This chain links TRBV24-1 with TRBJ2-1; weak D call: TRBD2 (5 bases). V lost 3 bases and J 1 base, leaving 21 bases between the germline ends. Germline CDR1 KGHDR, CDR2 SFDVKD. The CDR3 is 19 residues long. This CDR3 is CATSDRPGVAGSSYNEQFF. CDR3 bases: TGTGCCACCAGTGATCGGCCCGGGGTTGCGGGTAGTTCCTACAATGAGCAGTTCTTC.

The chain employs TRBV28 and TRBJ1-5; 10 bases are a match to TRBD1. Germline V gene data show CDR1 as MDHEN and CDR2 as SYDVKM. CDR3 length: 16 residues. Unmatched junction bases numbered 9, after V lost 6 bases and J lost 4 bases. The CDR3 here is CASSPYGGQGNQPQHF. The CDR3 DNA is TGTGCCAGCAGCCCATATGGGGGACAGGGGAATCAGCCCCAGCATTTT.

V and J are TRBV24-1 and TRBJ2-3; perhaps TRBD2 as D (6 bases). V shed 5 bases and J shed 2 bases, with 16 bases lying between them. The CDR3 has 16 residues. Germline-derived CDR1 and CDR2 are KGHDR and SFDVKD. Here the CDR3 DNA reads TGTGCCACCAGTGGCGGGGCCCGGAAGACCACAGATACGCAGTATTTT. Translating gives CATSGGARKTTDTQYF.

This chain uses TRBV10-1 with TRBJ2-1; 7 bases map to TRBD2. Trimming took 2 bases from V and 1 from J; bases not matched to a gene: 17. The CDR3 runs 20 residues. Per the germline V gene, CDR1 is WNHNN and CDR2 is SYGVQD (reference sequence). The CDR3 sequence: CASSEAQGGGGSGSYNEQFF. The CDR3, as DNA: TGCGCCAGCAGTGAGGCCCAGGGCGGGGGTGGTTCGGGATCCTACAATGAGCAGTTCTTC.

The chain is built from TRBV28 and TRBJ1-5; D might be TRBD1 (5 bases). CDR3 size: 15 residues. CDR1 and CDR2 (germline): MDHEN, SYDVKM. With 5 bases removed from V and 3 bases from J, the gap between germline ends came to 14 bases. Written as DNA, the CDR3 is TGTGCCAGCAGTCAAGCCGGGGGTTCCAATCAGCCCCAGCATTTT. It encodes CASSQAGGSNQPQHF.

The V gene is TRBV11-2, the J gene TRBJ2-3; 7 positions match TRBD2. The junction had 5 bases not matched to a gene; V was cut back by 3 bases and J by 2 bases. CDR1 and CDR2 (germline): SGHAT, FQNNGV. The CDR3 has 15 residues. CDR3 protein: CASSLFGGSTDTQYF. The DNA for the CDR3 is TGTGCCAGCAGCTTGTTCGGGGGGTCCACAGATACGCAGTATTTT.

The rearrangement links TRBV7-2 to TRBJ2-7, with D perhaps assigned TRBD1 or TRBD2 (5 bases each). The CDR3 loop spans 17 amino acids. The V gene lost 0 bases and the J gene lost 7 bases, with 22 bases spanning the gap. CDR1 and CDR2 from the germline V gene are SGHTA and FQGNSA. Written as DNA, the CDR3 is TGTGCCAGCAGCTTAGCCATTTGGGGACGGCCCCTCGGGGAGCAGTACGTC. Protein sequence: CASSLAIWGRPLGEQYV.

The rearrangement joins TRBV5-1 to TRBJ2-2, with 8 bases identical to TRBD1. V was pared by 2 bases and J by 1 base, with 1 base of the junction left unmatched. This CDR3 region has 15 residues. Germline V gene lookup returns CDR1 SGHRS and CDR2 YFSETQ. The CDR3 sequence is CASSFGQGNTGELFF. CDR3 sequence (DNA): TGCGCCAGCAGCTTTGGACAGGGGAACACCGGGGAGCTGTTTTTT.

The chain couples TRBV5-4 to TRBJ2-3; 14 nucleotides line up with TRBD2. Germline assignment: CDR1 SGHNT and CDR2 YYREEE (reference sequence). Unmatched junction bases numbered 12, after V lost 4 bases and J lost 2 bases. This CDR3 has 19 amino acids. The CDR3 sequence: CASSGRTSGGRLDTDTQYF. The CDR3 DNA is TGTGCCAGCAGCGGAAGGACTAGCGGGGGGCGATTGGACACAGATACGCAGTATTTT.

The rearrangement uses TRBV5-8 and TRBJ1-3; D call uncertain. The ends were cut back, 1 base at V and 0 bases at J, with 8 bases in the middle. The CDR3 runs to 15 residues. The germline V gene encodes CDR1 SGHTS and CDR2 YDEGEE. The CDR3 here is CASSLSTDSGNTIYF. The DNA for the CDR3 is TGTGCCAGCAGCTTGTCTACAGACTCTGGAAACACCATATATTTT.

This chain uses TRBV18 with TRBJ1-6; 9 nucleotides align to TRBD1. CDR3 length equals 17 residues. CDR1 and CDR2 from the germline V gene are KGHSH and LQKENI. V gave up 5 bases and J gave up 6 bases; unmatched junction bases: 11. Here the CDR3 reads CASSATGTGLLNSPLHF. The CDR3 coding sequence is TGTGCCAGCTCAGCTACCGGGACAGGGCTACTTAATTCACCCCTCCACTTT.

The V and J genes are TRBV6-5 and TRBJ1-4, with D possibly matching TRBD1 (5 bases). The germline gives CDR1 MNHEY, CDR2 SVGAGI. The CDR3 length is 11 residues. V gave up 11 bases and J gave up 7 bases, with 11 bases separating them. CDR3 protein: CAGWGGEKLFF. The CDR3 coding sequence is TGTGCCGGATGGGGGGGTGAAAAACTGTTTTTT.